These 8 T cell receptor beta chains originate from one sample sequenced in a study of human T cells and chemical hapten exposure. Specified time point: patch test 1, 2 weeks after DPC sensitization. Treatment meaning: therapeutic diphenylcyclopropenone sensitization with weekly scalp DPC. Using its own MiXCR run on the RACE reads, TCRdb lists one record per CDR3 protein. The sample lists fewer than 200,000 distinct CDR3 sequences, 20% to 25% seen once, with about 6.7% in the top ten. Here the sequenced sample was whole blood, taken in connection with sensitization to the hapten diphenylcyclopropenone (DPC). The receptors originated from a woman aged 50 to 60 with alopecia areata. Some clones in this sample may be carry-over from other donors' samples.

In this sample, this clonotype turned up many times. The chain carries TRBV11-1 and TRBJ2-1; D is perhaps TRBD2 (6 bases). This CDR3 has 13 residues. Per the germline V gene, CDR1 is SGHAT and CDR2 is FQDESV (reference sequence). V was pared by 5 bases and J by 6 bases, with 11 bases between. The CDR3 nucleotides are TGTGCCAGCAGCCCGCCAGCGGGCAATGAGCAGTTCTTC. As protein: CASSPPAGNEQFF.

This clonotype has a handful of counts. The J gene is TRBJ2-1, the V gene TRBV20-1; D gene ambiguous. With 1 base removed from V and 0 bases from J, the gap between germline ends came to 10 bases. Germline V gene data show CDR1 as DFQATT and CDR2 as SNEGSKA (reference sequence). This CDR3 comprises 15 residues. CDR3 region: CSARGFSSSYNEQFF. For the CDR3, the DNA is TGCAGTGCTAGAGGTTTTAGCAGCTCCTACAATGAGCAGTTCTTC.

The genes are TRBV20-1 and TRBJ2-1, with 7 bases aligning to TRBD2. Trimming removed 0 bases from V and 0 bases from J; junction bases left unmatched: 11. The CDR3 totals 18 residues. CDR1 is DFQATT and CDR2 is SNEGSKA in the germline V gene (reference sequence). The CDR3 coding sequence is TGCAGTGCTAGAGATTCTACTAGCGTCTTGAGCTCCTACAATGAGCAGTTCTTC. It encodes CSARDSTSVLSSYNEQFF.

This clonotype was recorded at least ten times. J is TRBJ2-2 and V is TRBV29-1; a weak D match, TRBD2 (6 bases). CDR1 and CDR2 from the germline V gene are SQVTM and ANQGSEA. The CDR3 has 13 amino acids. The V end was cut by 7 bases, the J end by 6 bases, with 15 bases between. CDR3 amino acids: CSAAGLGPGELFF. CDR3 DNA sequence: TGCAGCGCTGCGGGACTGGGACCCGGGGAGCTGTTTTTT.

In DNA form, the CDR3 reads TGTGCCAGCAGCTTAACTCCGGGACTCCTGTCCTACAATGAGCAGTTCTTC. Residues: CASSLTPGLLSYNEQFF. The chain couples TRBV3-1 to TRBJ2-1; a possible D gene is TRBD2 (6 bases). Germline loops: CDR1 LGHDT, CDR2 YNNKEL (reference sequence). Trimming pared 5 bases from V and 1 base from J, leaving 18 bases between. This CDR3 has 17 residues.

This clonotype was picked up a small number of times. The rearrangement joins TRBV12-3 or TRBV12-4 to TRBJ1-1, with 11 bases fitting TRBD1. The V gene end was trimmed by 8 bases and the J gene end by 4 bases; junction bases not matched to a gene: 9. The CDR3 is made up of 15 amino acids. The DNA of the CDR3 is TGTGCCAGCGGCCGGGACAGGGGGGAGGCCACTGAAGCTTTCTTT. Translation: CASGRDRGEATEAFF.

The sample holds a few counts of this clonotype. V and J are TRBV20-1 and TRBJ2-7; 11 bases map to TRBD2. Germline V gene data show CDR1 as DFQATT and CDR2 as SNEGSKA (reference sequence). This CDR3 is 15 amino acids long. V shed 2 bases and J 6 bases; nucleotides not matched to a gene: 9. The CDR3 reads CSARRVAGGTREQYF. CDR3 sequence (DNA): TGCAGTGCTAGAAGGGTAGCGGGAGGGACCCGCGAGCAGTACTTC.

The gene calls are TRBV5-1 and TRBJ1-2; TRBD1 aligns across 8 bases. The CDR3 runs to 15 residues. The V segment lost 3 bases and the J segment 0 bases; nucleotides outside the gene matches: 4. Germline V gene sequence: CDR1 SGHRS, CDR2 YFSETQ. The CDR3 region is CASSSTGGTNYGYTF. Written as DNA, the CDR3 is TGCGCCAGCAGCTCAACAGGGGGGACTAACTATGGCTACACCTTC.